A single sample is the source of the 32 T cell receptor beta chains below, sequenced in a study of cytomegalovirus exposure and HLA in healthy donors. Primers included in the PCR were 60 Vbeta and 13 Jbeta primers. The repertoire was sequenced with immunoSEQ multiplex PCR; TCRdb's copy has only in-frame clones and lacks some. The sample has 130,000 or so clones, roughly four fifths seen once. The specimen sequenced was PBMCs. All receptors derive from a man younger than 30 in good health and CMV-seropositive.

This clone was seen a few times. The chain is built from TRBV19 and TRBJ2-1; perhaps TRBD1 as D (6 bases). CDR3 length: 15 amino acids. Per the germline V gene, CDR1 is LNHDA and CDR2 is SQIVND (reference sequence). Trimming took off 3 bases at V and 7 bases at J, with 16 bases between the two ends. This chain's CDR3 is CASSILAGVGNEQFF. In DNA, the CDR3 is TGTGCCAGTAGTATTCTGGCAGGGGTTGGGAATGAGCAGTTCTTC.

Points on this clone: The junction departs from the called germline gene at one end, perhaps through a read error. Here the CDR3 reads CASIRGMLLSSEQYF. The CDR3 DNA reads TGTGCCAGCATCCGGGGGATGTTGCTATCCTCCGAGCAGTACTTC. The chain recombines TRBV2 with TRBJ2-7, with D tentatively TRBD2 (6 bases). CDR1 and CDR2 from the germline V gene are SNHLY and FYNNEI. The CDR3 length is 15 residues.

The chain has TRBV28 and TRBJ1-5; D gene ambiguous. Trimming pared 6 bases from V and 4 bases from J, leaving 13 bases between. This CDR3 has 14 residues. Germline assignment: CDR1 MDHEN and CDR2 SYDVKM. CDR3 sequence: CASSWANSNQPQHF. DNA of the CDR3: TGTGCCAGCAGCTGGGCAAATTCTAATCAGCCCCAGCATTTT.

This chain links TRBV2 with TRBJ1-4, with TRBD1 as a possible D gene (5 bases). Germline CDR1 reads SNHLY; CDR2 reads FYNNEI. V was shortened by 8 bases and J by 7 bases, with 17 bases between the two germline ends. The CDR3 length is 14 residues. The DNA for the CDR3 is TGTGCCAGCCAAGGTGGAGGGGTGGGTGAAAAACTGTTTTTT. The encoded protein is CASQGGGVGEKLFF.

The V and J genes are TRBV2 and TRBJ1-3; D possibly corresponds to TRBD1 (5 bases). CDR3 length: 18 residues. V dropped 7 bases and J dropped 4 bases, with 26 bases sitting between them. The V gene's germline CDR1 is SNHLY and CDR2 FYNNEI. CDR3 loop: CASTLDILFFTGGNTIYF. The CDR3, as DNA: TGTGCCAGCACCCTGGACATTTTATTCTTTACAGGCGGAAACACCATATATTTT. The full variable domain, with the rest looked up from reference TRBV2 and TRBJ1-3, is EPEVTQTPSHQVTQMGQEVILRCVPISNHLYFYWYRQILGQKVEFLVSFYNNEISEKSEIFDDQFSVERPDGSNFTLKIRSTKLEDSAMYFCASTLDILFFTGGNTIYFGEGSWLTVV.

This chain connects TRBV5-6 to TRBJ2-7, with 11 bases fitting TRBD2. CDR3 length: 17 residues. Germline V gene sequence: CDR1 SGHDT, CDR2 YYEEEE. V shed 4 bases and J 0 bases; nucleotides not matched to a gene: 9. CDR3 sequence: CASSMGTSGGVSYEQYF. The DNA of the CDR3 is TGTGCCAGCAGCATGGGGACTAGCGGAGGGGTCTCCTACGAGCAGTACTTC.

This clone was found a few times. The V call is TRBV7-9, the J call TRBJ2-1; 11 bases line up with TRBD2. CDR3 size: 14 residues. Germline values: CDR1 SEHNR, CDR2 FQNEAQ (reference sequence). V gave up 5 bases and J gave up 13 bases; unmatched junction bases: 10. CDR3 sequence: CASSPPGLADLQFF. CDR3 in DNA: TGTGCCAGCAGCCCTCCGGGACTAGCGGATCTACAGTTCTTC.

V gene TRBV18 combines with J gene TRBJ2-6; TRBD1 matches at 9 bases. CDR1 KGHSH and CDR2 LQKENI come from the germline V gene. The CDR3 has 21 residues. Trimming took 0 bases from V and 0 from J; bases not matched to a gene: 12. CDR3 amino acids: CASSPPIGQGPASSGANVLTF. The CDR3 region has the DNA TGTGCCAGCTCACCACCTATAGGACAGGGGCCCGCCTCCTCTGGGGCCAACGTCCTGACTTTC.

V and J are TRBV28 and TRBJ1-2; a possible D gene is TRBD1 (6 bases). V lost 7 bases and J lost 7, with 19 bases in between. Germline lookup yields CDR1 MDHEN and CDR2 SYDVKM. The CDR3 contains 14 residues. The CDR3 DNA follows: TGTGCCAGCAAAACTCCGGGACAAGGCTTTGGCTACACCTTC. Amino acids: CASKTPGQGFGYTF.

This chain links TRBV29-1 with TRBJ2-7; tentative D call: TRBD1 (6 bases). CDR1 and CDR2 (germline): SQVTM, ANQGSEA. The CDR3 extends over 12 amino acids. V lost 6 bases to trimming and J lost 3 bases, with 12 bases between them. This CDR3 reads CSVPLGGYEQYF. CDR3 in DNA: TGCAGCGTCCCCCTAGGGGGCTACGAGCAGTACTTC.

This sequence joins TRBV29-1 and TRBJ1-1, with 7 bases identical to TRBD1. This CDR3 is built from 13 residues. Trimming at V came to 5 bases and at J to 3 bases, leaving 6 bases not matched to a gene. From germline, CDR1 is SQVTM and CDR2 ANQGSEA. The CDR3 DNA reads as TGCAGCGTTCAGAGGGGGCGAGACACTGAAGCTTTCTTT. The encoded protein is CSVQRGRDTEAFF.

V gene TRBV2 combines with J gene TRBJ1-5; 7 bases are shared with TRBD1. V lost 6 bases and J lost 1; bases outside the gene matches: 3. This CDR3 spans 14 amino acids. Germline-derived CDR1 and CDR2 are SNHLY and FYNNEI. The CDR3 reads CASRGGQSNQPQHF. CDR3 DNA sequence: TGTGCCAGCAGGGGGGGACAGAGCAATCAGCCCCAGCATTTT. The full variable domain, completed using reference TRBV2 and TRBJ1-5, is EPEVTQTPSHQVTQMGQEVILRCVPISNHLYFYWYRQILGQKVEFLVSFYNNEISEKSEIFDDQFSVERPDGSNFTLKIRSTKLEDSAMYFCASRGGQSNQPQHFGDGTRLSIL.

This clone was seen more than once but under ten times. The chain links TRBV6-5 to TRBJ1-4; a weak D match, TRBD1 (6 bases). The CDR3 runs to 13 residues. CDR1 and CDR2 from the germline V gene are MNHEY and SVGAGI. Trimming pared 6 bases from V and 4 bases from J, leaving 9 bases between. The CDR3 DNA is TGTGCCAGCAGACGGGACATTAATGAAAAACTGTTTTTT. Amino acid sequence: CASRRDINEKLFF.

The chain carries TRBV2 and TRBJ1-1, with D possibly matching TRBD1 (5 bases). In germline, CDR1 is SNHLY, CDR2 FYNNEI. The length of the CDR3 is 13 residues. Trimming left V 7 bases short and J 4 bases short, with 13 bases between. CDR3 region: CASTGGGSTEAFF. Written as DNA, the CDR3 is TGTGCCAGCACCGGGGGAGGGTCCACTGAAGCTTTCTTT.

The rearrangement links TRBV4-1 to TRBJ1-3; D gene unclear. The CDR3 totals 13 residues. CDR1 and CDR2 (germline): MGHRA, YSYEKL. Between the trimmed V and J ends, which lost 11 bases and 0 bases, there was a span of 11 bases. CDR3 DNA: TGCGCCTCCGGCGGAAACTCTGGAAACACCATATATTTT. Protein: CASGGNSGNTIYF.

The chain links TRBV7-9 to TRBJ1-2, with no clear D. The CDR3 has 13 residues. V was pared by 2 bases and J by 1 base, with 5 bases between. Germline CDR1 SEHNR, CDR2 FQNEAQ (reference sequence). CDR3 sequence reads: CASSLLDNYGYTF. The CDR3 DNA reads TGTGCCAGCAGCTTATTAGATAACTATGGCTACACCTTC. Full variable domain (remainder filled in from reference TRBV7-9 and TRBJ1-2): DTGVSQNPRHKITKRGQNVTFRCDPISEHNRLYWYRQTLGQGPEFLTYFQNEAQLEKSRLLSDRFSAERPKGSFSTLEIQRTEQGDSAMYLCASSLLDNYGYTFGSGTRLTVV.

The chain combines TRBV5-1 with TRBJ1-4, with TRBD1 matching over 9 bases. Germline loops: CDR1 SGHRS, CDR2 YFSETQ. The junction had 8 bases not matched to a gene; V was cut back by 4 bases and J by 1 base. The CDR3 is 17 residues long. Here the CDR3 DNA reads TGCGCCAGCAGCAACTTTCCGGGACAGGGAACTAATGAAAAACTGTTTTTT. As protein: CASSNFPGQGTNEKLFF.

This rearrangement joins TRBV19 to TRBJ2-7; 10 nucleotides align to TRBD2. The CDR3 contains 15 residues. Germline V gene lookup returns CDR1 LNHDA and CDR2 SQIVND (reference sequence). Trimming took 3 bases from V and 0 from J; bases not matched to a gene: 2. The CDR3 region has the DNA TGTGCCAGTAGTATTAGGACTAGCGGCTCCTACGAGCAGTACTTC. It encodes CASSIRTSGSYEQYF.

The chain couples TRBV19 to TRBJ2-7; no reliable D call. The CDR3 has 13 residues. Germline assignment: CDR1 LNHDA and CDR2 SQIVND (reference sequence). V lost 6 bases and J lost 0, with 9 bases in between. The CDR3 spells CASSLTPSYEQYF. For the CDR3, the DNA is TGTGCCAGTAGCCTCACACCCTCCTACGAGCAGTACTTC.

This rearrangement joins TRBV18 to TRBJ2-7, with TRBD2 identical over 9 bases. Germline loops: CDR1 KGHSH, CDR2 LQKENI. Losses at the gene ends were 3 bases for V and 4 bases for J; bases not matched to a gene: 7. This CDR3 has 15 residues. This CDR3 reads CASSPGLAGRYEQYF. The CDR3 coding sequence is TGTGCCAGCTCACCTGGGCTAGCGGGAAGGTACGAGCAGTACTTC.

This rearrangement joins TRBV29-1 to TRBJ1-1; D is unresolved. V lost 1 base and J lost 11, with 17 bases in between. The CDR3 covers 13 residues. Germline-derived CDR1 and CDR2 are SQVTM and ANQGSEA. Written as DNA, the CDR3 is TGCAGCGTTGAAGGAAAAAGCCGGGTGAAGGCTTTCTTT. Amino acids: CSVEGKSRVKAFF.

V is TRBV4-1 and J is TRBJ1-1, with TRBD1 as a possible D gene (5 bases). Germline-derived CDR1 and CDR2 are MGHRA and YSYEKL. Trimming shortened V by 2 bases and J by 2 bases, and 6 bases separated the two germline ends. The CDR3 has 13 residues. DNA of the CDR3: TGCGCCAGCAGCCAAACAGGAAACACTGAAGCTTTCTTT. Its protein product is CASSQTGNTEAFF.

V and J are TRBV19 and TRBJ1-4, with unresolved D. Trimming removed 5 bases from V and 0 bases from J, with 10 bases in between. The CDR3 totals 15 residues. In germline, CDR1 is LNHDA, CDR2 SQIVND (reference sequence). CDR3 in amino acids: CASSERQSTNEKLFF. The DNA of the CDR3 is TGTGCCAGTAGTGAACGACAATCAACTAATGAAAAACTGTTTTTT.

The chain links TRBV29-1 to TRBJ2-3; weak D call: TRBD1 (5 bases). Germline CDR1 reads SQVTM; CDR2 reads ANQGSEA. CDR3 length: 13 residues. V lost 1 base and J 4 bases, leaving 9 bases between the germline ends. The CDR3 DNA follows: TGCAGCGTTGAAGGCAGGGTGGCAGATACGCAGTATTTT. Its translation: CSVEGRVADTQYF.

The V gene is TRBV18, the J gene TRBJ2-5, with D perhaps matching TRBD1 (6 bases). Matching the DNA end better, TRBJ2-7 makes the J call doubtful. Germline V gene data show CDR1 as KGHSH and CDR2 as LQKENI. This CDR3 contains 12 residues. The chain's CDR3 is CASSPDSYEQYF. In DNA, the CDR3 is TGTGCCAGCTCACCGGACAGTTACGAGCAGTACTTC.

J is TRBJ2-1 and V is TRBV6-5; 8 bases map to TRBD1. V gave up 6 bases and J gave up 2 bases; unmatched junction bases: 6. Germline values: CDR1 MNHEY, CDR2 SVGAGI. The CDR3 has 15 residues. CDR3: CASSPGQGPYNEQFF. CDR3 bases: TGTGCCAGCAGCCCCGGACAGGGACCCTACAATGAGCAGTTCTTC.

CDR3 DNA sequence: TGCGCCAGCAGCCAACCGGGAACTGAAGCTTTCTTT. This codes for CASSQPGTEAFF. The rearrangement joins TRBV4-1 to TRBJ1-1; D is uncertain. Germline CDR1 reads MGHRA; CDR2 reads YSYEKL. V lost 2 bases, J lost 5 bases, and 6 bases lay in between. The length of the CDR3 is 12 residues.

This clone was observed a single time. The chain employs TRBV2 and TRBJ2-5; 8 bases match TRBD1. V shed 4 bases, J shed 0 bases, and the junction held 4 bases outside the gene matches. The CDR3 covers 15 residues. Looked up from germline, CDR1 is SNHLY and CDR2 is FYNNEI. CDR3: CASSADRAYQETQYF. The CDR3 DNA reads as TGTGCCAGCAGTGCGGACAGGGCCTACCAAGAGACCCAGTACTTC.

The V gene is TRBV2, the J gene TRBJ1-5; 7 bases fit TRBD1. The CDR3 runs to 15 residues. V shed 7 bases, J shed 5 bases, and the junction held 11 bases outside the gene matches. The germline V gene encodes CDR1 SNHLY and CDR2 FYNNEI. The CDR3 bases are TGTGCCAGCACCGAACGAGGACAGGAGTATCAGCCCCAGCATTTT. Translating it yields CASTERGQEYQPQHF.

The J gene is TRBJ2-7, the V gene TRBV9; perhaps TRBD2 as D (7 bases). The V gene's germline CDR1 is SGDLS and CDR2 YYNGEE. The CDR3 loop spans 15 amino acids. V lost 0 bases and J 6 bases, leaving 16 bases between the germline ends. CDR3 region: CASSVAGTKGGEQYF. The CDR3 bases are TGTGCCAGCAGCGTAGCCGGGACTAAGGGGGGCGAGCAGTACTTC.

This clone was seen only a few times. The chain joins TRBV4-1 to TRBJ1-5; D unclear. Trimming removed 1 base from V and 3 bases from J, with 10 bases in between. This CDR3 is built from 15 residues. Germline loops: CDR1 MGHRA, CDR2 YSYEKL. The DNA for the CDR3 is TGCGCCAGCAGCCAAGGGTGGAGGGTCAATCAGCCCCAGCATTTT. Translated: CASSQGWRVNQPQHF.

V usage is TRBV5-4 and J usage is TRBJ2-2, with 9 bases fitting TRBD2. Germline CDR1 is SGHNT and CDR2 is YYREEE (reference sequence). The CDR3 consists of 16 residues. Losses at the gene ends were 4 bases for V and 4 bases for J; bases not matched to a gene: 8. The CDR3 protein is CASSDSGRRSTGELFF. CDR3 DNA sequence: TGTGCCAGCAGCGATAGCGGGAGAAGGAGCACCGGGGAGCTGTTTTTT.